This is a list of T cell receptor beta chains from one sample in a study of shared T cell receptors in the human thymus. Measured with immunoSEQ multiplex PCR; TCRdb has only the in-frame clones, and not every one. The sample includes hundreds of thousands of clones, around 87% seen only once; the top ten take more than 0.009%. These data are also associated with another study on human thymus T cells.

Material for sequencing was thymocytes. Receptor source: a boy younger than two with a congenital heart defect. Both conserved end residues are part of each CDR3. The order of the fields is clone size, V gene, J gene, CDR3 protein. Only part of the rows carry a size: once, few, many, or a class if the clone is expanded.

.	TRBV9	TRBJ2-6	CASSYGQGRPGANVLTF
.	TRBV11-2	TRBJ2-3	CASSLERAVGGRNPTDTQYF
few	TRBV19	TRBJ1-1	CATTFRDRVTEAFF
.	TRBV19	TRBJ2-3	CASTLDWPPDTQYF
.	TRBV7-9	TRBJ2-5	CASSRPGSETQYF
.	TRBV5-1	TRBJ2-5	CASSLWHRQETQYF
.	TRBV28	TRBJ1-5	CASSTQLGTVNQPQHF
.	TRBV6-5	TRBJ2-5	CASSKQGARETQYF
.	TRBV28	TRBJ2-2	CASSLLTGGASGTGELFF
.	TRBV6-1	TRBJ1-6	CASSEWPGPTRFSPLHF
.	TRBV15	TRBJ2-7	CATSRWEEWEQYF
.	TRBV7-9	TRBJ2-7	CASSLGTPKSVQYF
.	TRBV5-1	TRBJ2-2	CASTSWGQGRRRTGELFF
.	TRBV30	TRBJ2-7	CAWSVRYSGGLPSSYEQYF
.	TRBV5-6	TRBJ1-5	CASSDRQGPNNQPQHF
.	TRBV30	TRBJ2-3	CAWNSTGAPAVDTQYF
once	TRBV2	TRBJ2-5	CASSGQRTSKETQYF
.	TRBV4-3	TRBJ1-2	CASSPGQSNYGYTF
.	TRBV10-3	TRBJ1-1	CAIGTTGFGTEAFF
once	TRBV28	TRBJ1-6	CASNPAGDSPLHF
.	TRBV19	TRBJ1-2	CATLGVMRDGYTF
few	TRBV4-3	TRBJ2-5	CASSQKDRGRPETQYF
.	TRBV2	TRBJ1-2	CASKVDSHGYTF
.	TRBV27	TRBJ1-4	CASKQGQGSEKLFF
.	TRBV10-1	TRBJ1-3	CASSDGGDTIYF
.	TRBV15	TRBJ1-5	CATSRESQPQHF
.	TRBV15	TRBJ1-2	CATSRDGGDLKYGYTF
once	TRBV6-6	TRBJ1-2	CASSGPTGGDGYTF
.	TRBV14	TRBJ2-1	CASSPSGRPSYNEQFF
.	TRBV4-1	TRBJ1-6	CASSQDRGLDYNSPLHF
.	TRBV29-1	.	CSVEDRGHKSYEQYF
.	TRBV2	TRBJ2-7	CASSEVRAYEQYF
.	TRBV19	TRBJ2-3	CASQRSSWDSGPSTDTQYF
.	TRBV29-1	TRBJ1-1	CSVEDRTGGRDTEAFF
.	TRBV10-3	TRBJ2-1	CAIRDGGTSGFSYNEQFF
.	TRBV28	TRBJ1-2	CASSLFDRTNYGYTF
.	TRBV18	TRBJ1-2	CASSHQAGTADYGYTF